These T cell receptor beta chains were read from a single sample in a study of cytomegalovirus exposure and HLA in healthy donors. Using immunoSEQ multiplex PCR, the repertoire was profiled, and TCRdb retains in-frame clones only, with some absent. This sample has 97,000 or so clones; 83% occur once, and the top ten carry roughly 2.6%. What was sequenced was PBMCs. The receptors originated from a man aged 35-49 years in good health and CMV-seronegative. The CDR3 runs from the conserved cysteine through the conserved F or W. Fields, in order: J gene, V gene, D gene, CDR3 DNA, CDR3 protein. D genes are given only for firm matches.

TRBJ1-1,TRBV5-8,-,TGTGCCAGCAGCCCCCCTACAGGGAACACTGAAGCTTTCTTT,CASSPPTGNTEAFF
TRBJ1-2,TRBV18,-,TGTGCCAGCTCACTTTGGGAGGAGGGGCTCTATGGCTACACCTTC,CASSLWEEGLYGYTF
TRBJ2-2,TRBV18,-,TGTGCCAGCTCACCACTCTCCGGGGAGCTGTTTTTT,CASSPLSGELFF
TRBJ2-7,TRBV11-2,-,TGTGCCAGCAGGTTCTATGGCCCACCGGGACTCAACTACGAGCAGTACTTC,CASRFYGPPGLNYEQYF
TRBJ1-3,TRBV2,-,TGTGCCAGCAGTGAATCAGAGGCCCGCTCTGGAAACACCATATATTTT,CASSESEARSGNTIYF
TRBJ1-4,TRBV11-2,TRBD1,TGTGCCAGCAGCTTTAGGACAGGGTGGCACCTCGGAGGCTCGAAACTGTTTTTT,CASSFRTGWHLGGSKLFF
TRBJ2-5,TRBV5-1,-,TGCGCCAGCAGCTTGGATGTTAGCGGCTCAGGTTATGGAGAGACCCAGTACTTC,CASSLDVSGSGYGETQYF
TRBJ2-7,TRBV7-2,-,TGTGCCAGCAGCTTAGGGGTCGATGTGGACAGAGCCTACGAGCAGTACTTC,CASSLGVDVDRAYEQYF
TRBJ2-1,TRBV5-1,TRBD2,TGCGCCAGCAGCTTGTTACCAGCGGGGGGGAATGAGCAGTTCTTC,CASSLLPAGGNEQFF
TRBJ1-2,TRBV19,TRBD1,TGTGCCAGTAGTATAGGGTTCGGCAGGGGGCGCGTATATGGCTACACCTTC,CASSIGFGRGRVYGYTF